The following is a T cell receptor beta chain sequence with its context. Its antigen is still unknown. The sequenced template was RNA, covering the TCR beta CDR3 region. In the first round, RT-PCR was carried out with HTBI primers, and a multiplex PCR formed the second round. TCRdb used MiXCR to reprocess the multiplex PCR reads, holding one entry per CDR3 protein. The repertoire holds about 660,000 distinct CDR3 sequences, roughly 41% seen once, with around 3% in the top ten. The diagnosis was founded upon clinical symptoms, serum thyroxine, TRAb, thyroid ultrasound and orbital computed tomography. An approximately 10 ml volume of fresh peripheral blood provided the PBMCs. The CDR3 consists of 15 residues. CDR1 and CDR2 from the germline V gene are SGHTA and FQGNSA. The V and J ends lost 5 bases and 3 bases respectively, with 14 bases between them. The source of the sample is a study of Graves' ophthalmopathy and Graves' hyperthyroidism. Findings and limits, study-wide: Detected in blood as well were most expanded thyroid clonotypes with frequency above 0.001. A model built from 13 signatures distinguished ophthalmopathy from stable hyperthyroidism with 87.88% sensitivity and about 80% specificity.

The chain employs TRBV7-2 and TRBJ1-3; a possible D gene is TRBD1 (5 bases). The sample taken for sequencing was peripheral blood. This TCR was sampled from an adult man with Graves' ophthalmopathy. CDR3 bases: TGTGCCAGCAGCCTCGGGACGGGGAATGGAAACACCATATATTTT. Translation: CASSLGTGNGNTIYF.